This T cell receptor (beta chain) was recovered during a study of blood T cell repertoires in COVID-19. Study-wide context: Some COVID-19 samples were acute and others convalescent; all came from the United States, Italy and Spain.

Sequenced by immunoSEQ multiplex PCR; TCRdb stores in-frame clones only, minus some. The table has under 200,000 clones, roughly 90% seen once. The Seattle site enrolled patients during active infection and followed them longitudinally. Trimming stripped 5 bases from V and 11 bases from J, with 13 bases between. Per germline, CDR1 MDHEN and CDR2 SYDVKM. The CDR3 runs 12 residues. The sequenced sample consisted of peripheral blood. The chain carries TRBV28 and TRBJ1-5; tentatively, D is TRBD1 (5 bases). The sequence came from a man aged 18 to 30 with COVID-19, enrolled during active disease. The CDR3 sequence is CASSRGLDAQHF. CDR3 DNA: TGTGCCAGCAGTAGGGGCCTGGACGCCCAGCATTTT. Filled out from reference TRBV28 and TRBJ1-5, the complete variable domain reads DVKVTQSSRYLVKRTGEKVFLECVQDMDHENMFWYRQDPGLGLRLIYFSYDVKMKEKGDIPEGYSVSREKKERFSLILESASTNQTSMYLCASSRGLDAQHFGDGTRLSIL.